Sequencing of this T cell receptor (beta chain) was carried out in a study of blood T cell repertoires in COVID-19. Looking at the study overall: Samples of COVID-19 (acute and convalescent) were obtained from the United States, Italy and Spain. The analysed material was cDNA or gDNA that came from T cells, B-cell-depleted T cells, or PBMCs.

As handled by the study authors: The authors estimated nucleated cell counts from reference gene primer amplification. Using immunoSEQ multiplex PCR, the repertoire was profiled, and TCRdb retains in-frame clones only, with some absent. That table furnishes V, J and clone size, whereas the DNA furnished D and trimming. The table lists roughly 52,000 clones, 85% of them singletons. Per the germline V gene, CDR1 is LGHNA and CDR2 is YSLEER. The CDR3 consists of 15 residues. V lost 4 bases and J lost 0, with 11 bases in between. The V and J genes are TRBV4-3 and TRBJ2-3; D remains unclear. The sequenced material came from peripheral blood. This TCR came from a human donor in a cohort sampled during active COVID-19. The CDR3 here is CASSPSPQSTDTQYF. The CDR3 bases are TGCGCCAGCAGCCCGAGCCCACAGAGCACAGATACGCAGTATTTT.